The clone carrying this T cell receptor (beta chain) is a singleton in its sample. Trimming removed 0 bases at V and 3 bases at J, with 9 bases between. Per the germline V gene, CDR1 is SGHRS and CDR2 is YFSETQ. There are 15 residues in the CDR3. TCRdb's table, derived via immunoSEQ multiplex PCR, lists solely in-frame clones and lacks some. The sample carries 700,000 to 750,000 clones, roughly 85% recorded once. This sample is drawn from a study of shared T cell receptors in the human thymus. In addition, the sample was reused for a study of human thymus T cells.

This chain connects TRBV5-1 to TRBJ1-4; D gene uncertain. Sequencing used thymocytes. The receptor comes from a girl in the first two years of life with a congenital heart defect. The CDR3 bases are TGCGCCAGCAGCTTGGGACACTTGCCTAATGAAAAACTGTTTTTT. Translated: CASSLGHLPNEKLFF.